This T cell receptor (beta chain) was sequenced for a study of Ad26.COV2.S vaccination and SARS-CoV-2 variants. V shed 3 bases and J shed 5 bases, with 14 bases lying between them. Per the germline V gene, CDR1 is LNHNV and CDR2 is YYDKDF (reference sequence). This CDR3 is 14 amino acids long. Sequencing was performed with immunoSEQ multiplex PCR; in TCRdb, only in-frame clones are kept and a portion is missing. This table holds around 100,000 clones, around 80% found once. The chain is built from TRBV15 and TRBJ2-7; D is tentatively TRBD1 or TRBD2 (6 bases each). The receptor was isolated from a human donor who had recovered from COVID-19. The sequencing used peripheral blood, collected after recovery from COVID-19. The CDR3 is CATSRSGAVHEQYF. The CDR3 nucleotides are TGTGCCACCAGCAGGTCGGGGGCAGTGCACGAGCAGTACTTC.